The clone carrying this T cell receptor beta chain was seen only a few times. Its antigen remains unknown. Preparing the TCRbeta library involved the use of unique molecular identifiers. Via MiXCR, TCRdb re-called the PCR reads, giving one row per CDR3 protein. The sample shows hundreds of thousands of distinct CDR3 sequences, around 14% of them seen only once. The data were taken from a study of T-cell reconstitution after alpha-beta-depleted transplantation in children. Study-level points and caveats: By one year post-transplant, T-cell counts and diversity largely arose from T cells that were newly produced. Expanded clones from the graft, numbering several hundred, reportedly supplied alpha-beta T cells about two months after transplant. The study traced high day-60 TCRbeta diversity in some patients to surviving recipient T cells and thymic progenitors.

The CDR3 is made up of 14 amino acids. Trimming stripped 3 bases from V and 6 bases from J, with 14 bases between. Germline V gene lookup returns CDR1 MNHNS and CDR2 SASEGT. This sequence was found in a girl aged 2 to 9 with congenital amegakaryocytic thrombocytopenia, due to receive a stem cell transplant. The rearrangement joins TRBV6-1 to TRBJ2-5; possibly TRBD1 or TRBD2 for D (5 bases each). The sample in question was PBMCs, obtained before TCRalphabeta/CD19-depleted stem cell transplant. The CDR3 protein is CASSDLLEGQTQYF. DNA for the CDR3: TGTGCCAGCAGTGACCTGCTCGAGGGGCAGACCCAGTACTTC.